This passage covers 5 T cell receptor beta chains from one sample sequenced in a study of T cell clonality in common variable immunodeficiency. The assay was immunoSEQ multiplex PCR, and TCRdb's table has in-frame clones only and misses some. The record shows some 33,000 clones for this sample, with no singletons present. Input material: peripheral blood mononuclear cells. Receptor source: a person aged 18-70 years in good health.

This clone was seen ten or more times. The read falls 3 residues short of the CDR3 end, and the missing part is taken from the germline J gene. The chain links TRBV5-1 to TRBJ1-6; possible D gene TRBD1, 5 bases. The CDR3 runs 16 residues. The germline gives CDR1 SGHRS, CDR2 YFSETQ. The V end lost 0 bases, the J end lost 10 bases, and 17 bases lay between the germline ends. This chain's CDR3 is CASSLEGPGRRSPLHF. CDR3 DNA (partial): TGCGCCAGCAGCTTGGAGGGCCCAGGGAGGAGGTCACCC.

This clone has at least ten counts. Partial CDR3 DNA: TGCAGTGCAGCTAGGGGGAACAATCAGCCC. Protein sequence: CSAARGNNQP. In full, the CDR3 is CSAARGNNQPQHF. The gene calls are TRBV20-1 and TRBJ1-5, with D possibly being TRBD1 (6 bases). The missing CDR3 end, 3 residues past where the read stops, is filled in from the germline J gene. Trimming cost V 6 bases and J 3 bases, with 12 bases left between them. Germline CDR1 DFQATT, CDR2 SNEGSKA (reference sequence). This CDR3 region has 13 residues.

This clone was counted many times. The read gets to within 3 residues of the CDR3 end, and the germline J gene fills in the rest. The rearrangement uses TRBV5-1 and TRBJ2-1; 9 nucleotides match TRBD1. Germline-derived CDR1 and CDR2 are SGHRS and YFSETQ. The CDR3 has 15 amino acids. V shed 4 bases, J shed 4 bases, and the junction held 6 bases outside the gene matches. The CDR3 reads CASSTNGQGYNEQFF. The sequenced CDR3 bases are TGCGCCAGCAGCACCAACGGACAGGGGTACAATGAG.

This clone was counted only a few times. The CDR3 DNA, read in part, is TGCGCCAGCAGCGCGACTAGCCACCAAGAGACC. Translated, it gives CASSATSHQET. From start to end, the CDR3 is CASSATSHQETQYF. This chain joins TRBV5-1 and TRBJ2-5; TRBD2 matches 7 bases. The read halts 3 residues ahead of the CDR3 end, with the missing end drawn from the germline J gene. CDR1 and CDR2 (germline): SGHRS, YFSETQ. Unmatched junction bases numbered 3, after V lost 4 bases and J lost 0 bases. The CDR3 has 14 residues.

The table lists this clone with many counts. Read data end 3 residues before the CDR3 end; the end is taken from the germline J gene. This chain connects TRBV2 to TRBJ2-7, with D possibly TRBD2 on 6 matching bases. Germline CDR1 SNHLY, CDR2 FYNNEI. The V gene lost 6 bases and the J gene lost 6 bases, with 21 bases spanning the gap. CDR3 length: 15 amino acids. CDR3 residues: CASRPLTSPGPEQYF. Partial CDR3 DNA: TGTGCCAGCAGACCCCTAACTAGCCCGGGGCCCGAG. The full variable domain, with the rest looked up from reference TRBV2 and TRBJ2-7, is EPEVTQTPSHQVTQMGQEVILRCVPISNHLYFYWYRQILGQKVEFLVSFYNNEISEKSEIFDDQFSVERPDGSNFTLKIRSTKLEDSAMYFCASRPLTSPGPEQYFGPGTRLTVT.